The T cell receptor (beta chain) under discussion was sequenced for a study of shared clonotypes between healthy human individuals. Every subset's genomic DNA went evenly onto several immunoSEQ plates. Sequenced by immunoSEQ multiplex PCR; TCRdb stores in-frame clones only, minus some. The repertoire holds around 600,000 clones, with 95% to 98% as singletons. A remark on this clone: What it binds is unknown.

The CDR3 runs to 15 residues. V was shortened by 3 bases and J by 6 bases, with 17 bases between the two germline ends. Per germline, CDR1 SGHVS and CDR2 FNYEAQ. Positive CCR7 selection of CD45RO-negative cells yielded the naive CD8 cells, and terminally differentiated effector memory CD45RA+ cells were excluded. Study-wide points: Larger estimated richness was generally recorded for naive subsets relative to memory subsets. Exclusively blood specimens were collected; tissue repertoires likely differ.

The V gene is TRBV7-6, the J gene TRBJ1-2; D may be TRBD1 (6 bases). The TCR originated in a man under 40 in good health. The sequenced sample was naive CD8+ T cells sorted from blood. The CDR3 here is CASSLGDRSSNGYTF. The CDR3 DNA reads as TGTGCCAGCAGCTTGGGCGACAGGAGCTCTAATGGCTACACCTTC.